These T cell receptor beta chains were read from a single sample in a study of T-cell reconstitution after alpha-beta-depleted transplantation in children. TCRdb re-called the PCR reads through MiXCR, storing one row per CDR3 protein. Of approximately 650,000 distinct CDR3 sequences in the sample, roughly 14% are singletons; the top ten hold 0.79%. The material was PBMCs, obtained before TCRalphabeta/CD19-depleted stem cell transplant. These receptor sequences come from a girl aged 2 to 9 with congenital amegakaryocytic thrombocytopenia, due to receive a stem cell transplant. Both conserved end residues are part of each CDR3. Fields, in order: V gene, J gene, D gene, clone size, CDR3 DNA, CDR3 protein. The D gene is left open where the match is weak. Expanded clones are given a class, and other clones once, few, many or no size at all.

TRBV5-1	TRBJ2-4	TRBD2	NA	TGCGCCAGCAGCTTACCGACTAGCGGGAGACGAGTCGCCAAAAACATTCAGTACTTC	CASSLPTSGRRVAKNIQYF
TRBV5-1	TRBJ2-2	NA	many	TGCGCCAGCAGCTTGGACATCACCGGGGAGCTGTTTTTT	CASSLDITGELFF
TRBV6-4	TRBJ2-3	TRBD2	few	TGTGCCAGCAGTGACCGAGCGGGAGAGACTACGCAGTATTTT	CASSDRAGETTQYF
TRBV10-3	TRBJ2-5	NA	many	TGTGCCATCAGTGAGCCGTACCAAGAGACCCAGTACTTC	CAISEPYQETQYF
TRBV6-5	TRBJ2-6	NA	few	TGTGCCAGCAGTTATCATAAGTCTGGGGCCAACGTCCTGACTTTC	CASSYHKSGANVLTF
TRBV5-6	TRBJ2-3	TRBD2	many	TGTGCCAGCAGCTGGACTAGCGGGAGTTTGCCCGACACAGATACGCAGTATTTT	CASSWTSGSLPDTDTQYF
TRBV7-8	TRBJ2-1	NA	many	TGTGCCAGCAGCTTGTTGTTTGGAGAGGGTCCCGACTACAATGAGCAGTTCTTC	CASSLLFGEGPDYNEQFF
TRBV29-1	TRBJ2-2	NA	many	TGCAGCGTTGAATCTGGGACCGGGGAGCTGTTTTTT	CSVESGTGELFF
TRBV15	TRBJ2-1	NA	NA	TGTGCCACCAGCAGTAACAAAGTGGGCGGAAGCTCCTACAATGAGCAGTTCTTC	CATSSNKVGGSSYNEQFF
TRBV28	TRBJ2-7	NA	NA	TGTGCCAGCAGTGAGGGACACCTTTCGGGTGCCGAGCAGTACTTC	CASSEGHLSGAEQYF
TRBV29-1	TRBJ1-1	NA	many	TGCAGCGTTGTCGGGCTTGGGTCCCCGGAAGCTTTCTTT	CSVVGLGSPEAFF
TRBV3-1	TRBJ2-1	TRBD1	NA	TGTGCCTGCAGTTTGGAGGACAGGGTTCGGCTAGGAGTCAATAAGCAGTTCTTC	CACSLEDRVRLGVNKQFF
TRBV7-9	TRBJ2-3	NA	NA	TGTGCCAGCAGCTTATTCAGGGGCCCCACAGATACGCAGTATTTT	CASSLFRGPTDTQYF
TRBV29-1	TRBJ1-4	TRBD1	many	TGCAGCGCCGCCCCCGGGACAGGGACTGAAAAACTGTTTTTT	CSAAPGTGTEKLFF
TRBV10-3	TRBJ2-5	NA	NA	TGTGCCATCAGTGAGCACCGGGGGGACAGGACCCAAGAGACCCAGTACTTC	CAISEHRGDRTQETQYF
TRBV4-1	TRBJ1-4	TRBD1	few	TGCGCCATCCGACCGGACAGGGGGAGTGAAAAACTGTTTTTT	CAIRPDRGSEKLFF
TRBV5-1	TRBJ2-4	NA	few	TGCGCCAGCAGCTTGTATAGGGGAGCCAAAAACATTCAGTACTTC	CASSLYRGAKNIQYF
TRBV12-3/TRBV12-4	TRBJ1-3	NA	many	TGTGCCAGCAGTTTCAGCTACTCTGGAAACACCATATATTTT	CASSFSYSGNTIYF
TRBV20-1	TRBJ2-2	NA	NA	TGCAGTGCTAAATCCGGTTTCCAGGCCTCCAGGGAGCTGTTTTTT	CSAKSGFQASRELFF
TRBV15	TRBJ2-3	TRBD2	few	TGTGCCACCGGACTAGCGATTGAAGTAGATACGCAGTATTTT	CATGLAIEVDTQYF
TRBV9	TRBJ2-1	TRBD2	NA	TGTGCCACCAGCGTTTTGTCTAGCGGGAGCGATGAGCAGTTCTTC	CATSVLSSGSDEQFF
TRBV20-1	TRBJ2-1	TRBD2	many	TGCAGTGCAAAGCCGGGACTAGCGGCTTACAATGAGCAGTTCTTC	CSAKPGLAAYNEQFF
TRBV5-1	TRBJ2-3	TRBD2	NA	TGCGCCAGCAGAGTCCCTGGGACTAGCAACACAGATACGCAGTATTTT	CASRVPGTSNTDTQYF
TRBV27	TRBJ2-1	NA	many	TGTGCCAGCAGTCCCTCTCGCGGGGAATTCGTGTATGAGCAGTTCTTC	CASSPSRGEFVYEQFF
TRBV29-1	TRBJ1-5	NA	many	TGCAGCGTTGGGCTGGGGACGGTGGGTCAGCCCCAGCATTTT	CSVGLGTVGQPQHF
TRBV5-1	TRBJ2-7	NA	few	TGCGCCAGCAGCGTGGGACCACTCTCCTACGAGCAGTACTTC	CASSVGPLSYEQYF
TRBV6-1	TRBJ2-7	NA	many	TGTGCCAGCAGTGAAAGACAGGAAGAGCAGTACTTC	CASSERQEEQYF
TRBV20-1	TRBJ2-1	TRBD2	few	TGCAGTGCTAGAACAGCGGGAGGGTCCTACAATGAGCAGTTCTTC	CSARTAGGSYNEQFF
TRBV29-1	TRBJ2-1	TRBD2	NA	TGCAGCGTTGTTGCTAGCGGGAGGGCCGTCGGTGAGCAGTTCTTC	CSVVASGRAVGEQFF
TRBV20-1	TRBJ1-5	TRBD1	many	TGCAGTGCTAGAGAGCGAAGTACAGGGGGGGTTCTTAAGCGCAATCAGCCCCAGCATTTT	CSARERSTGGVLKRNQPQHF
TRBV7-8	TRBJ1-5	NA	NA	TGTGCCAGCAGCTTAAACGGGAAGGTCCAGCCCCAGCATTTT	CASSLNGKVQPQHF
TRBV10-3	TRBJ2-1	NA	once	TGTGCCATCAGTGGGGTTGCGTCGGACTCGACTCGGGATGAGCAGTTCTTC	CAISGVASDSTRDEQFF
TRBV29-1	TRBJ1-4	NA	many	TGCAGCGTAGAGACAGTAGGTAATGAAAAACTGTTTTTT	CSVETVGNEKLFF
TRBV12-3/TRBV12-4	TRBJ1-1	NA	NA	TGTGGCAGCAGCCCTGGGCCGAACACTGAAGCTTTCTTT	CGSSPGPNTEAFF
TRBV29-1	TRBJ2-3	TRBD2	many	TGCAGCGTTACAAGGGCTAGCGGGAATCCAGATACGCAGTATTTT	CSVTRASGNPDTQYF
TRBV12-5	TRBJ2-7	TRBD2	few	TGTGCTAGTGGTTTGGCACTAGCGGGAGGGTACTACGAGCAGTACTTC	CASGLALAGGYYEQYF
TRBV29-1	TRBJ2-1	NA	many	TGCAGCGTTGGGGGGCAGATATGGGACAATGAGCAGTTCTTC	CSVGGQIWDNEQFF
TRBV4-2	TRBJ2-2	NA	NA	TGTGCCAGCAGCACTATATGGGGGGAGCTGTTTTTT	CASSTIWGELFF
TRBV5-1	TRBJ2-1	NA	few	TGCGCCAGCAGCTTGGAGGGTTACGGCAGATTCTCCTACAATGAGCAGTTCTTC	CASSLEGYGRFSYNEQFF
TRBV6-5	TRBJ2-2	TRBD2	few	TGTGCCAGCAGTTATGACGGGAGGAGACTGGCCGGGGAGCTGTTTTTT	CASSYDGRRLAGELFF
TRBV20-1	TRBJ2-1	NA	NA	TGCAGTGCTAGAGATCCCGAGTACGGTCGGGTTGAGCAGTTCTTC	CSARDPEYGRVEQFF
TRBV28	TRBJ2-2	NA	many	TGTGCCACCCGGACAAACACCGGGGAGCTGTTTTTT	CATRTNTGELFF